These T cell receptor beta chains were read from a single sample in a study of T cell changes during pregnancy in multiple sclerosis. The assay was immunoSEQ multiplex PCR, and TCRdb's table has in-frame clones only and misses some. The sample contains 75,000 to 95,000 clones, about 91% of which appear only once. Sequencing was performed on peripheral blood, taken before pregnancy. These receptors all come from a female donor with multiple sclerosis, enrolled in a pregnancy study. Each CDR3 is given with its conserved first and last residue. A D gene is named only where the DNA matches it firmly. Size is stated for part of the rows, as once, few or many counts, or as a class when the clone is expanded.

v_call	d_call	j_call	clone_size	cdr3_aa	cdr3_nt
TRBV5-4	.	TRBJ2-2	.	CASSFLGGELFF	TGTGCCAGCAGCTTTCTAGGCGGGGAGCTGTTTTTT
TRBV5-1	.	TRBJ2-7	.	CASSLAWRDYEQYF	TGCGCCAGCAGCTTGGCCTGGCGGGACTACGAGCAGTACTTC
TRBV28	TRBD2	TRBJ2-7	.	CASSPTWINRRGLADNYEQYF	TGTGCCAGCAGTCCCACCTGGATTAACCGGCGGGGACTAGCGGACAACTACGAGCAGTACTTC
TRBV5-1	TRBD1	TRBJ1-2	.	CASSLGQGVGGYTF	TGCGCCAGCAGCTTGGGACAGGGCGTTGGAGGCTACACCTTC
TRBV4-3	.	TRBJ1-1	.	CASSKGVGLNTEAFF	TGCGCCAGCAGCAAGGGAGTAGGCTTGAACACTGAAGCTTTCTTT
TRBV19	.	TRBJ1-5	.	CASSIQGAEGAQHF	TGTGCCAGTAGTATACAAGGGGCAGAGGGGGCCCAGCATTTT
TRBV7-2	.	TRBJ1-4	.	CASSPLTREKLFF	TGTGCCAGCAGCCCACTTACGAGAGAAAAACTGTTTTTT
TRBV7-3	.	TRBJ2-2	.	CASSRMQGVNTGELFF	TGTGCCAGCAGCCGGATGCAGGGTGTGAACACCGGGGAGCTGTTTTTT
TRBV6-5	TRBD2	TRBJ2-1	.	CASSRLAGGGNEQFF	TGTGCCAGCAGTCGACTAGCGGGAGGGGGGAATGAGCAGTTCTTC
TRBV19	TRBD2	TRBJ2-1	.	CASSPLAGGPNEQFF	TGTGCCAGTAGTCCCCTAGCGGGGGGGCCCAATGAGCAGTTCTTC
TRBV27	TRBD2	TRBJ2-7	.	CASSVEGGGRAGYEQYF	TGTGCCAGCAGTGTAGAAGGCGGCGGGAGGGCCGGATACGAGCAGTACTTC
TRBV18	.	TRBJ1-3	once	CASSSTQGIGNTIYF	TGTGCCAGCTCATCTACACAGGGAATTGGAAACACCATATATTTT
TRBV4-2	.	TRBJ1-1	.	CASSRRGGTDTEAFF	TGTGCCAGCAGCCGGAGGGGAGGGACGGACACTGAAGCTTTCTTT
TRBV5-4	TRBD2	TRBJ2-1	.	CASSLTSGSYNEQFF	TGTGCCAGCAGCTTGACTAGCGGGAGTTACAATGAGCAGTTCTTC
TRBV28	.	TRBJ2-6	.	CASSEHSGANVLTF	TGTGCCAGCAGCGAGCATTCTGGGGCCAACGTCCTGACTTTC
TRBV10-3	.	TRBJ1-1	.	CAIKGGGTEAFF	TGTGCCATCAAGGGCGGGGGGACTGAAGCTTTCTTT
TRBV5-1	TRBD2	TRBJ2-5	.	CASSLELAVQETQYF	TGCGCCAGCAGCTTGGAACTAGCGGTCCAAGAGACCCAGTACTTC
TRBV14	TRBD1	TRBJ1-5	.	CASSQRDRGLRAQHF	TGTGCCAGCAGCCAACGGGACAGGGGATTAAGAGCCCAGCATTTT
TRBV29-1	.	TRBJ1-1	few	CSVTAMRAEAFF	TGCAGCGTTACCGCCATGAGAGCTGAAGCTTTCTTT
TRBV6-5	TRBD1	TRBJ1-2	.	CASSYSDRGDGYTF	TGTGCCAGCAGTTACTCGGACAGGGGTGATGGCTACACCTTC
TRBV29-1	.	TRBJ2-1	.	CSVAPILSAPEYNEQFF	TGCAGCGTTGCACCCATTTTATCGGCCCCGGAGTACAATGAGCAGTTCTTC
TRBV5-5	.	TRBJ1-2	few	CASSLSQGNYGYTF	TGTGCCAGCAGCTTATCCCAGGGGAACTATGGCTACACCTTC
TRBV5-4	.	TRBJ1-6	.	CASSRTAYNSPLHF	TGTGCCAGCAGCAGGACAGCCTATAATTCACCCCTCCACTTT
TRBV6-5	.	TRBJ2-7	.	CASSYSRDFPYEQYF	TGTGCCAGCAGTTACAGCAGGGACTTCCCCTACGAGCAGTACTTC
TRBV7-9	TRBD1	TRBJ1-2	.	CASSLEGTGGNYGYTF	TGTGCCAGCAGCTTAGAGGGGACAGGGGGTAACTATGGCTACACCTTC
TRBV5-1	TRBD1	TRBJ1-4	.	CASSGTENEKLFF	TGCGCCAGCTCCGGGACAGAAAATGAAAAACTGTTTTTT
TRBV7-3	TRBD1	TRBJ2-1	.	CASSLTDGTGGDEQFF	TGTGCCAGCAGCTTAACGGACGGGACAGGGGGAGATGAGCAGTTCTTC
TRBV5-1	.	TRBJ2-7	.	CASSGVQGSYEQYF	TGCGCCAGCTCGGGTGTCCAGGGCTCCTACGAGCAGTACTTC
TRBV4-1	TRBD1	TRBJ1-5	.	CASSQDPTGLYQPQHF	TGCGCCAGCAGCCAAGACCCGACAGGGTTATATCAGCCCCAGCATTTT
TRBV18	.	TRBJ1-1	once	CASSPEDLPLGNTEAFF	TGTGCCAGCTCACCAGAGGATTTGCCTCTTGGGAACACTGAAGCTTTCTTT
TRBV5-5	TRBD1	TRBJ1-5	.	CASSLEDRSQPQHF	TGTGCCAGCAGCTTGGAGGACAGGTCTCAGCCCCAGCATTTT
TRBV30	.	TRBJ2-2	.	CAWSPGTNTGELFF	TGTGCCTGGAGTCCGGGAACGAACACCGGGGAGCTGTTTTTT
TRBV2	.	TRBJ2-7	.	CASSGPDSREQYF	TGTGCCAGCAGTGGGCCGGACAGTCGCGAGCAGTACTTC
TRBV2	TRBD2	TRBJ2-6	.	CASSTRGGPSGANVLTF	TGTGCCAGCAGTACCCGGGGGGGACCCTCTGGGGCCAACGTCCTGACTTTC
TRBV5-1	.	TRBJ1-3	.	CASSSDDADSGNTIYF	TGCGCCAGCAGCTCAGATGATGCGGACTCTGGAAACACCATATATTTT
TRBV19	.	TRBJ1-1	.	CASTKAPRREVDEAFF	TGTGCCAGTACCAAAGCGCCCCGACGGGAGGTTGATGAAGCTTTCTTT
TRBV19	.	TRBJ1-4	.	CASSILGSATNEKLFF	TGTGCCAGTAGTATCCTTGGGAGTGCAACTAATGAAAAACTGTTTTTT
TRBV5-1	.	TRBJ2-7	.	CASSTYDGASYEQYF	TGCGCCAGCAGCACGTACGATGGGGCGTCCTACGAGCAGTACTTC
TRBV30	.	TRBJ1-3	.	CAWSHPGPSGNTIYF	TGTGCCTGGAGTCATCCAGGGCCCTCTGGAAACACCATATATTTT